This TCR beta chain was sequenced in a study of T cell changes during pregnancy in multiple sclerosis. Clones were sequenced by immunoSEQ multiplex PCR, and TCRdb holds only the in-frame ones, with some missing. Found here are more than 55,000 clones, 80% to 95% of them singletons; the top ten hold 1.5% to 2%. The clonotype originates from a female donor in good health, enrolled as a control in a pregnancy study. The source was peripheral blood, collected in the first trimester of pregnancy.

The CDR3 nucleotides are TGTGCCAGCAGCCAAGGAGGCGGGCGATTCTCCTACGAGCAGTACTTC. This sequence encodes CASSQGGGRFSYEQYF. The chain has TRBV4-2 and TRBJ2-7; a weak D match, TRBD2 (5 bases). Per germline, CDR1 LGHNA and CDR2 YNFKEQ. V gave up 1 base and J gave up 0 bases, with 13 bases separating them. This CDR3 spans 16 amino acids.